A selection of T cell receptor beta chains follows, all from one sample in a study of T cells in localized non-small cell lung cancer. Profiled with immunoSEQ multiplex PCR; TCRdb holds only in-frame clones, not every one. The sample shows 12,000 or so clones, about 86% of them seen only once. Sequencing was performed on peripheral blood, taken before any cancer treatment. The receptors here all came from a male donor older than 55 with stage I lung adenocarcinoma. CDR3s include the opening cysteine and the closing phenylalanine or tryptophan. D genes are given only for firm matches. Only some rows state a clone size, as once, few, many or a class for expanded clones.

clone_size | j_call | d_call | cdr3_length | v_call | cdr3_aa | cdr3_nt
NA | TRBJ2-1 | TRBD2 | 13 | TRBV12-5 | CASGLAGVNEQFF | TGTGCTAGTGGCCTAGCGGGAGTTAATGAGCAGTTCTTC
NA | TRBJ2-3 | NA | 15 | TRBV7-8 | CASSLGQPSTDTQYF | TGTGCCAGCAGCTTAGGACAGCCTAGCACAGATACGCAGTATTTT
NA | TRBJ2-2 | NA | 20 | TRBV18 | CASSSQGALISGSNTGELFF | TGTGCCAGCTCATCCCAGGGGGCGCTTATTAGCGGGAGTAACACCGGGGAGCTGTTTTTT
NA | TRBJ2-4 | NA | 18 | TRBV2 | CASNDYPRSGGTKNIQYF | TGTGCCAGCAACGACTACCCGAGGTCCGGTGGAACCAAAAACATTCAGTACTTC
once | TRBJ1-1 | NA | 11 | TRBV7-2 | CASSFRTEAFF | TGTGCCAGCAGCTTTCGGACTGAAGCTTTCTTT
NA | TRBJ2-7 | NA | 15 | TRBV19 | CASSRTEGTYYEQYF | TGTGCCAGTAGCCGGACCGAAGGGACGTACTACGAGCAGTACTTC
NA | TRBJ1-2 | NA | 17 | TRBV7-8 | CASSLESSGRTNYGYTF | TGTGCCAGCAGCTTAGAAAGCTCGGGCCGAACTAACTATGGCTACACCTTC
NA | TRBJ1-5 | NA | 13 | TRBV29-1 | CSAMSGGNQPQHF | TGCAGCGCAATGTCGGGGGGCAATCAGCCCCAGCATTTT
NA | TRBJ2-5 | NA | 14 | TRBV5-1 | CASRKGRGKETQYF | TGCGCCAGCAGAAAAGGGCGAGGAAAAGAGACCCAGTACTTC
NA | TRBJ2-1 | TRBD2 | 14 | TRBV7-2 | CASSLGLAGAGQFF | TGTGCCAGCAGCTTAGGTCTAGCGGGAGCAGGTCAGTTCTTC
NA | TRBJ2-5 | TRBD1 | 18 | TRBV11-3 | CASSSPFTDRGREETQYF | TGTGCCAGCAGCTCCCCATTTACGGACAGGGGGCGCGAAGAGACCCAGTACTTC
NA | TRBJ2-6 | NA | 16 | TRBV11-2 | CASSLALSSGANVLTF | TGTGCCAGCAGCTTAGCCCTGTCGTCTGGGGCCAACGTCCTGACTTTC
NA | TRBJ1-2 | NA | 16 | TRBV19 | CASSIVSWQAAYGYTF | TGTGCCAGTAGTATAGTTTCTTGGCAGGCGGCCTATGGCTACACCTTC
NA | TRBJ2-6 | NA | 14 | TRBV11-2 | CASRGFSGANVLTF | TGTGCCAGCAGGGGGTTCTCTGGGGCCAACGTCCTGACTTTC
NA | TRBJ2-5 | NA | 16 | TRBV11-1 | CASSLNQGFAGETQYF | TGTGCCAGCAGCTTAAATCAGGGGTTCGCGGGAGAGACCCAGTACTTC
NA | TRBJ1-2 | NA | 14 | TRBV5-6 | CASRSSGTAYGYTF | TGTGCCAGCAGATCGTCCGGGACGGCTTATGGCTACACCTTC
NA | TRBJ2-2 | TRBD2 | 15 | TRBV5-5 | CASTLVAGAAGELFF | TGTGCCAGCACCCTGGTAGCGGGAGCGGCCGGGGAGCTGTTTTTT
NA | TRBJ2-5 | NA | 14 | TRBV28 | CASSLPGHQETQYF | TGTGCCAGCAGTTTGCCCGGGCACCAAGAGACCCAGTACTTC
NA | TRBJ2-5 | TRBD2 | 15 | TRBV13 | CASSQAGRIQETQYF | TGTGCCAGCAGCCAAGCGGGACGAATACAAGAGACCCAGTACTTC
NA | TRBJ1-2 | NA | 13 | TRBV9 | CASSVDVNYGYTF | TGTGCCAGCAGCGTAGACGTAAACTATGGCTACACCTTC
once | TRBJ1-5 | NA | 14 | TRBV18 | CASSRADSNQPQHF | TGTGCCAGCTCACGGGCAGACAGCAATCAGCCCCAGCATTTT
NA | TRBJ2-3 | NA | 15 | TRBV21-1 | CASSKVAGEGDTQYF | TGTGCCAGCAGCAAAGTAGCGGGAGAAGGAGATACGCAGTATTTT
NA | TRBJ2-7 | NA | 12 | TRBV2 | CASRGPGYEQYF | TGTGCCAGCAGGGGACCGGGGTACGAGCAGTACTTC
NA | TRBJ2-1 | NA | 12 | TRBV6-5 | CASSPSSWEQFF | TGTGCCAGCAGCCCCTCGTCATGGGAGCAGTTCTTC
NA | TRBJ2-3 | NA | 17 | TRBV18 | CASSPPGAGLSTDTQYF | TGTGCCAGCTCACCACCCGGGGCAGGGCTTAGCACAGATACGCAGTATTTT
NA | TRBJ2-1 | TRBD1 | 15 | TRBV6-5 | CATRRGQGAENEQFF | TGTGCCACCCGACGGGGGCAGGGGGCCGAAAATGAGCAGTTCTTC
NA | TRBJ2-5 | NA | 13 | TRBV5-1 | CASCRDSQETQYF | TGCGCCAGCTGCCGGGACTCCCAAGAGACCCAGTACTTC
NA | TRBJ1-2 | NA | 13 | TRBV6-1 | CASRTDLNYGYTF | TGTGCCAGCCGAACGGACCTAAACTATGGCTACACCTTC
few | TRBJ2-7 | NA | 15 | TRBV2 | CASTLGLGGGYEQYF | TGTGCCAGCACCCTCGGCCTGGGGGGCGGCTACGAGCAGTACTTC
NA | TRBJ2-1 | TRBD1 | 14 | TRBV6-4 | CASSSGTGGNEQFF | TGTGCCAGCAGTTCCGGGACAGGGGGCAATGAGCAGTTCTTC
once | TRBJ2-3 | TRBD1 | 16 | TRBV5-1 | CASSPGQGYSTDTQYF | TGCGCCAGCAGCCCCGGACAGGGATATAGCACAGATACGCAGTATTTT
NA | TRBJ2-3 | TRBD2 | 15 | TRBV5-1 | CASSFTSGPTDTQYF | TGCGCCAGCAGCTTCACTAGCGGACCCACAGATACGCAGTATTTT
NA | TRBJ1-1 | TRBD1 | 16 | TRBV4-2 | CASSQGTGKADTEAFF | TGTGCCAGCAGCCAAGGGACAGGGAAGGCCGACACTGAAGCTTTCTTT
NA | TRBJ1-1 | NA | 13 | TRBV19 | CASSTGRNTEAFF | TGTGCCAGTAGTACAGGACGTAACACTGAAGCTTTCTTT
few | TRBJ2-3 | NA | 13 | TRBV4-3 | CASSQEGWGTQYF | TGCGCCAGCAGCCAAGAGGGGTGGGGTACGCAGTATTTT
NA | TRBJ1-2 | NA | 15 | TRBV28 | CASSLRDRGRAGYTF | TGTGCCAGCAGTCTCCGGGACCGGGGTCGGGCCGGCTACACCTTC
NA | TRBJ2-1 | TRBD2 | 14 | TRBV6-1 | CASKGTSGNDEQFF | TGTGCCAGCAAGGGGACTAGCGGGAACGATGAGCAGTTCTTC